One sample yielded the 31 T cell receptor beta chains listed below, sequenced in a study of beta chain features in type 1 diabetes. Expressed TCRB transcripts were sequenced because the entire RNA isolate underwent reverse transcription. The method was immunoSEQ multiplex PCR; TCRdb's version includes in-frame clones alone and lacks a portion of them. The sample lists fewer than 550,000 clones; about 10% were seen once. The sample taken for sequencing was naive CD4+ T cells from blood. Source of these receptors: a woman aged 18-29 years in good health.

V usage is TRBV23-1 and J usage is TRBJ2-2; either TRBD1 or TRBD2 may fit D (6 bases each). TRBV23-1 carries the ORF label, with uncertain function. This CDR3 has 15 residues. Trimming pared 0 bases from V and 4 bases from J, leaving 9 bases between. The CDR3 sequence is CASSQSGGGTGELFF. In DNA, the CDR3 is TGCGCCAGCAGTCAATCAGGAGGGGGCACCGGGGAGCTGTTTTTT.

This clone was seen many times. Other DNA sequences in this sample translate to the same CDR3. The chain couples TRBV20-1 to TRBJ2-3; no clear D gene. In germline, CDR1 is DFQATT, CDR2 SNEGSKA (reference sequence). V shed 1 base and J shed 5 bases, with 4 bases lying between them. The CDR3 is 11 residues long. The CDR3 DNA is TGCAGTGCTAGAGGGGGAGATACGCAGTATTTT. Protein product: CSARGGDTQYF.

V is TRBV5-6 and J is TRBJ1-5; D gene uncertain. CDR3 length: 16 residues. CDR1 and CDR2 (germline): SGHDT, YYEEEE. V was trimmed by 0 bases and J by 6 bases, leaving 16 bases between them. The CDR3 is CASSLGLTASSQPQHF. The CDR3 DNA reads TGTGCCAGCAGCTTGGGTTTGACGGCAAGTTCTCAGCCCCAGCATTTT.

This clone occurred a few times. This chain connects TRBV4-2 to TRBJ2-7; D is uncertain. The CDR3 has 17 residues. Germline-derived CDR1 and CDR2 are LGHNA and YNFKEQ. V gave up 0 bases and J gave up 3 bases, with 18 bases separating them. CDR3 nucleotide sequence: TGTGCCAGCAGCCAAGATCGATTGCGGCCATACTACTACGAGCAGTACGTC. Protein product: CASSQDRLRPYYYEQYV.

CDR3 region: CSASSGIEQYV. The CDR3 nucleotides are TGCAGTGCTAGTTCAGGGATCGAGCAGTACGTC. The chain has TRBV20-1 and TRBJ2-7; possible D gene TRBD1, 5 bases. From germline, CDR1 is DFQATT and CDR2 SNEGSKA (reference sequence). The CDR3 loop spans 11 amino acids. V shed 3 bases and J shed 6 bases, with 9 bases lying between them.

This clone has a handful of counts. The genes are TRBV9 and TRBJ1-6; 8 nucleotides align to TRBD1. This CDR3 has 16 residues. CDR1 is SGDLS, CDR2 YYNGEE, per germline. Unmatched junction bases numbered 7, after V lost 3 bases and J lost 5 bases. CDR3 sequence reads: CASSATGGQNNSPLHF. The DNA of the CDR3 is TGTGCCAGCAGCGCCACAGGGGGACAGAATAATTCACCCCTCCACTTT.

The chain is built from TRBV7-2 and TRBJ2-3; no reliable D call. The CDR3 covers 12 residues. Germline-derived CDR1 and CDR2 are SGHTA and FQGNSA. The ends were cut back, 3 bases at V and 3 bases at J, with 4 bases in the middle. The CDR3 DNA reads TGTGCCAGCAGCTTCCATACAGATACGCAGTATTTT. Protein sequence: CASSFHTDTQYF.

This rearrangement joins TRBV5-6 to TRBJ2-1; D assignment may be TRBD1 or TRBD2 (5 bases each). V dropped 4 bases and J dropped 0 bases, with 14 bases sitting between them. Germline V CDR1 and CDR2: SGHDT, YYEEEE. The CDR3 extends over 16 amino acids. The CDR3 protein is CASSRLRGFSYNEQFF. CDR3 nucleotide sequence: TGTGCCAGCAGCAGGTTACGGGGCTTCTCCTACAATGAGCAGTTCTTC.

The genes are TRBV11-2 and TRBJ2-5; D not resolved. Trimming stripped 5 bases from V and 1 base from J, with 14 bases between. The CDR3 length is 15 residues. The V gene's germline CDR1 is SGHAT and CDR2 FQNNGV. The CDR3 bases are TGTGCCAGCAGCCGCAAAAGAGTCGTCCAAGAGACCCAGTACTTC. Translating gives CASSRKRVVQETQYF.

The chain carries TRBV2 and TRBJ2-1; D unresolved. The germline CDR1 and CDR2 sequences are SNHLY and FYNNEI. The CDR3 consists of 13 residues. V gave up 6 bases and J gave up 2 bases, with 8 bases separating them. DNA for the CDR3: TGTGCCAGCAGGATCGGCGCCTACAATGAGCAGTTCTTC. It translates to CASRIGAYNEQFF.

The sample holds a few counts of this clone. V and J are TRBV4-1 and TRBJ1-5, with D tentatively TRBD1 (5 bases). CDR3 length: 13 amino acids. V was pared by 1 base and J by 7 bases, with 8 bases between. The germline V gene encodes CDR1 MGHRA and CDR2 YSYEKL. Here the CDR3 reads CASSQVGVQPQHF. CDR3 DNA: TGCGCCAGCAGCCAAGTGGGGGTCCAGCCCCAGCATTTT.

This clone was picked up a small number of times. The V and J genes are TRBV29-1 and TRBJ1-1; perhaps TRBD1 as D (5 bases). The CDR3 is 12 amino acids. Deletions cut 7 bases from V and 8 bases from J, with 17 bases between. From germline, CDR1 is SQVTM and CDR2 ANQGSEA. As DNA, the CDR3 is TGCAGCGCCAGGGCGGGCAGCAAGGAAGCTTTCTTT. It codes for CSARAGSKEAFF.

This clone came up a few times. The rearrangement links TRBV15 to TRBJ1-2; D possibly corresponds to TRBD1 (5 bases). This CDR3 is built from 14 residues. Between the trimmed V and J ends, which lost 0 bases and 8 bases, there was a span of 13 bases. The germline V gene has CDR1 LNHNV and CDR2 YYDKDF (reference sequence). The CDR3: CATSRDKAGHGYTF. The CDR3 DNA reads TGTGCCACCAGCAGAGACAAGGCAGGGCACGGCTACACCTTC.

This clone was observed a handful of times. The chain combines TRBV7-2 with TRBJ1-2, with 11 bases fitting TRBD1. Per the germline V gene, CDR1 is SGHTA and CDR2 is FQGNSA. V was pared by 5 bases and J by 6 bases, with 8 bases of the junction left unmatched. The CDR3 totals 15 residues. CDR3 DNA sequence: TGTGCCAGCAGCCCGGGACAGGGGGGAAGAGATGGCTACACCTTC. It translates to CASSPGQGGRDGYTF.

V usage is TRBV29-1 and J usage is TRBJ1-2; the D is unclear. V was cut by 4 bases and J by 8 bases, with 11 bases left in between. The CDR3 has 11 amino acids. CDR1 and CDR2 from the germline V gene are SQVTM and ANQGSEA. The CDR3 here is CSVGGLSGYTF. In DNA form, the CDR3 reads TGCAGCGTTGGCGGACTATCCGGCTACACCTTC.

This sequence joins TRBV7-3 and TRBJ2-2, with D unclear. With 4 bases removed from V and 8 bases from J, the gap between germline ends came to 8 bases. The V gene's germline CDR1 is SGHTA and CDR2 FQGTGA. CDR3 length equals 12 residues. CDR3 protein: CASSSGFGELFF. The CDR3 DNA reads TGTGCCAGCAGCTCTGGATTTGGGGAGCTGTTTTTT.

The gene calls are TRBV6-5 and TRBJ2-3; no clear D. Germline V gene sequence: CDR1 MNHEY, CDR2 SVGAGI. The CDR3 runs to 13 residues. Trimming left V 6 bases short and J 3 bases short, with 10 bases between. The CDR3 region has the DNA TGTGCCAGCAGACGCTACGAGACAGATACGCAGTATTTT. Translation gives CASRRYETDTQYF.

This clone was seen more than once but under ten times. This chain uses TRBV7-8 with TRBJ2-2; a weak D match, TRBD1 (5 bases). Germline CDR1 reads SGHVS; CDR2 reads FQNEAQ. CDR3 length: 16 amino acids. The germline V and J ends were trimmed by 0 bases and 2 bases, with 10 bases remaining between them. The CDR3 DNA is TGTGCCAGCAGCTTAGCGCTGACAGCCAACACCGGGGAGCTGTTTTTT. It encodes CASSLALTANTGELFF. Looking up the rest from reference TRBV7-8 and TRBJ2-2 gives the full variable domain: GAGVSQSPRYKVAKRGQDVALRCDPISGHVSLFWYQQALGQGPEFLTYFQNEAQLDKSGLPSDRFFAERPEGSVSTLKIQRTQQEDSAVYLCASSLALTANTGELFFGEGSRLTVL.

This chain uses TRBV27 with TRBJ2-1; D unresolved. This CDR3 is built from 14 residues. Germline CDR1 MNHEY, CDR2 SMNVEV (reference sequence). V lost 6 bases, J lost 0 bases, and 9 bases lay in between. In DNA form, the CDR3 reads TGTGCCAGCAGCCGGCCCAGCTCCTACAATGAGCAGTTCTTC. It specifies CASSRPSSYNEQFF.

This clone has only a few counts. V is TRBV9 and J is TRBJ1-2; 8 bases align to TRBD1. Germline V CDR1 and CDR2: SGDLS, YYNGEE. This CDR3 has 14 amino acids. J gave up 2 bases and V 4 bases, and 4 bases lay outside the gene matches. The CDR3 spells CASSRDRGNYGYTF. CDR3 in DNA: TGTGCCAGCAGCAGAGACAGGGGCAACTATGGCTACACCTTC. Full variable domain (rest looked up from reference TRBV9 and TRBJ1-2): DSGVTQTPKHLITATGQRVTLRCSPRSGDLSVYWYQQSLDQGLQFLIQYYNGEERAKGNILERFSAQQFPDLHSELNLSSLELGDSALYFCASSRDRGNYGYTFGSGTRLTVV.

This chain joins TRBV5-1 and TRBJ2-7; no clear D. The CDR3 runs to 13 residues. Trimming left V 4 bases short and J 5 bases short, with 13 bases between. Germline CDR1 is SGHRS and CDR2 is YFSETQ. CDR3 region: CASSDLQSHEQYF. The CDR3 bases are TGCGCCAGCAGCGACCTACAAAGCCACGAGCAGTACTTC.

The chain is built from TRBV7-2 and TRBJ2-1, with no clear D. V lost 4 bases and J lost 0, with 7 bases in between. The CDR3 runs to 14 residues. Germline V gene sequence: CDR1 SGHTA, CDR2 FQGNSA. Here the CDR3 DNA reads TGTGCCAGCAGCTCCCTGACCTCCTACAATGAGCAGTTCTTC. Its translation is CASSSLTSYNEQFF.

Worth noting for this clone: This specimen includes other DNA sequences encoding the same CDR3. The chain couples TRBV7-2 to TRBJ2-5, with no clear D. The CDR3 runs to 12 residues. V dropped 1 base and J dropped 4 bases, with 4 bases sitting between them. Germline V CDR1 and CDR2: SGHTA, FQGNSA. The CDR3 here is CASSLGRETQYF. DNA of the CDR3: TGTGCCAGCAGCTTAGGCAGAGAGACCCAGTACTTC.

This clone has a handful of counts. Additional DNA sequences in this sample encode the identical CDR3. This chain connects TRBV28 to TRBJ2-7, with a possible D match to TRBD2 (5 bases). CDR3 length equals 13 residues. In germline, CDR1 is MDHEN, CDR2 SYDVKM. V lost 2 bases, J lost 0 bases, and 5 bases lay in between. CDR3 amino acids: CASSLGGSYEQYV. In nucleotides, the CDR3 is TGTGCCAGCAGTTTAGGAGGCTCCTACGAGCAGTACGTC.

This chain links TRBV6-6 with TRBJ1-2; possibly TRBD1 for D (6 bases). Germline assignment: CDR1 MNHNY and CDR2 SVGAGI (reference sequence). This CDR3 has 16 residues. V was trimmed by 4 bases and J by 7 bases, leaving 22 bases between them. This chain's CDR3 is CASSFGQTTGTSGYTF. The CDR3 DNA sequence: TGTGCCAGCAGTTTTGGCCAGACTACAGGGACCTCTGGCTACACCTTC.

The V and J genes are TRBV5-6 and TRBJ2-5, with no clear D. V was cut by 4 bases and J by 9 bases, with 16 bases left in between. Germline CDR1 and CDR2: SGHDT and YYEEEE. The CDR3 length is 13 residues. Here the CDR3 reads CASSLGPRMAQYF. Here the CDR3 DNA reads TGTGCCAGCAGCCTCGGGCCTCGTATGGCCCAGTACTTC.

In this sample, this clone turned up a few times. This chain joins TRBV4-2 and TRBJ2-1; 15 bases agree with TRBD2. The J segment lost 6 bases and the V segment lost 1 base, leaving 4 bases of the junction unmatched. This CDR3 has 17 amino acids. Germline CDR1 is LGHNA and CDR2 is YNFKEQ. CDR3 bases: TGTGCCAGCAGCCAAGGGACTAGCGGGGGGGCCCTCAATGAGCAGTTCTTC. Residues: CASSQGTSGGALNEQFF.

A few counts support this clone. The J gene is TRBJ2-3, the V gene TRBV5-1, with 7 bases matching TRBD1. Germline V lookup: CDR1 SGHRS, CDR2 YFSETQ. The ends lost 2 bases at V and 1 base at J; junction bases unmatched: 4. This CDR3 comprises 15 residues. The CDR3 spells CASSLQGTRTDTQYF. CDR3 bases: TGCGCCAGCAGCTTACAGGGGACCCGCACAGATACGCAGTATTTT. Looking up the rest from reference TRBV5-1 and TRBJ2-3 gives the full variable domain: KAGVTQTPRYLIKTRGQQVTLSCSPISGHRSVSWYQQTPGQGLQFLFEYFSETQRNKGNFPGRFSGRQFSNSRSEMNVSTLELGDSALYLCASSLQGTRTDTQYFGPGTRLTVL.

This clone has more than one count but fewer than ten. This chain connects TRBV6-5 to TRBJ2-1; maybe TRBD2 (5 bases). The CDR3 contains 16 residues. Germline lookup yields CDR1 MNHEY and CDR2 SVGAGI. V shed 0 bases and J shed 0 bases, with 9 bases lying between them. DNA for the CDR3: TGTGCCAGCAGTTACTCGTCTAGCTCCTCCTACAATGAGCAGTTCTTC. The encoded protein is CASSYSSSSSYNEQFF.

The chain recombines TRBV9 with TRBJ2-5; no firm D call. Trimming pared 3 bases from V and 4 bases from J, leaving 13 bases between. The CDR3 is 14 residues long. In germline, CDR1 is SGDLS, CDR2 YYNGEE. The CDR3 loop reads CASSGNSRRETQYF. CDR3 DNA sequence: TGTGCCAGCAGCGGGAACAGTAGGCGAGAGACCCAGTACTTC.

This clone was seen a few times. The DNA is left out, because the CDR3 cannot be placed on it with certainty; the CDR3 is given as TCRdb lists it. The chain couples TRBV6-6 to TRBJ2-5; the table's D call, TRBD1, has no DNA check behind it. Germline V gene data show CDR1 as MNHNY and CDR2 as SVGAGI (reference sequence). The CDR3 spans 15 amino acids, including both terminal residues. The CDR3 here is CASSSSDRGRVTQYF.